This record looks at one T cell receptor (beta chain) sequence and its context. The CDR3 has 12 amino acids. Germline CDR1 is MDHEN and CDR2 is SYDVKM. Between the trimmed V and J ends, which lost 6 bases and 8 bases, there was a span of 13 bases. This sample is part of a study of blood T cell repertoires in COVID-19. The overall study: Sites across the United States, Italy and Spain contributed samples from acute and convalescent COVID-19. Sources were T cells, B-cell-depleted T cells, or PBMCs; the material itself was cDNA or gDNA.

Donors were grouped by their self-reported clinical history. In Cohort 3, a recovered donor had either two negative PCRs, clearance, or symptom resolution. Using immunoSEQ multiplex PCR, the repertoire was profiled, and TCRdb retains in-frame clones only, with some absent. Of a few hundred thousand clones detected, approximately 90% appear once; the ten largest clones hold around 4%. Sequences were obtained from PBMCs or T cells enriched from blood (not recorded which). The V gene is TRBV28, the J gene TRBJ1-1; possibly TRBD1 for D (5 bases). The TCR sequence derives from a woman in her 30s who had recovered from COVID-19. CDR3 protein: CASSPGVSEAFF. Here the CDR3 DNA reads TGTGCCAGCAGCCCGGGGGTGTCAGAAGCTTTCTTT.